The 28 T cell receptor beta chains below were found in one sample sequenced in a study of blood T cells in healthy people across ages (dated by TCRdb to between 2014 and 2016). The library was prepared using 5' RACE. The data were produced on an Illumina HiSeq 2500. A second PCR of roughly 7 to 11 cycles was performed with a sample-barcoded 5' primer and a J-beta primer mix. The public reads were quality trimmed at Q25 with fastp and then assembled into clones with MiXCR by TCRdb, keeping productive beta chains. When rows share a CDR3 protein, they turn into one entry using the most common DNA and genes. Present in this sample are around 1.5 million distinct CDR3 sequences, around 59% of which were seen just once. Of the sample, 6.7% falls within the top ten clones. Sequencing used blood. The receptor set was obtained from a man aged 18 to 30 in good health.

This clonotype was recorded a few times. V is TRBV20-1 and J is TRBJ2-7; TRBD2 might be the D (7 bases). Trimming stripped 3 bases from V and 3 bases from J, with 18 bases between. The CDR3 spans 15 residues. From germline, CDR1 is DFQATT and CDR2 SNEGSKA (reference sequence). The CDR3 loop is CSASLLRGGLYEQYF. CDR3 nucleotide sequence: TGCAGTGCTAGTCTTCTGCGCGGGGGCCTCTACGAGCAGTACTTC.

This clonotype turned up a few times. J is TRBJ2-4 and V is TRBV7-9, with 13 bases that match TRBD2. The CDR3 extends over 16 amino acids. V lost 5 bases and J lost 13; bases outside the gene matches: 14. The germline V gene encodes CDR1 SEHNR and CDR2 FQNEAQ (reference sequence). The CDR3 sequence is CASSIGTSGAAYEQYF. In DNA form, the CDR3 reads TGTGCCAGCAGCATCGGGACTAGCGGGGCCGCCTATGAGCAGTACTTC.

The chain links TRBV27 to TRBJ2-3; the match to TRBD1 covers 7 bases. This CDR3 is 12 amino acids long. Germline CDR1 reads MNHEY; CDR2 reads SMNVEV (reference sequence). J was trimmed by 9 bases and V by 5 bases; bases with no gene match: 5. The CDR3 bases are TGTGCCAGCAGTCCGACAGGGAACACGCAGTATTTT. The encoded protein is CASSPTGNTQYF.

The chain uses TRBV6-1 and TRBJ1-2; D gene ambiguous. This CDR3 region has 16 residues. Per germline, CDR1 MNHNS and CDR2 SASEGT. The V end was cut by 4 bases, the J end by 3 bases, with 18 bases between. For the CDR3, the DNA is TGTGCCAGCAGTGCCGTGAGCCAGTTCTGGGACTATGGCTACACCTTC. Amino acids: CASSAVSQFWDYGYTF.

This clonotype appeared a few times. V usage is TRBV29-1 and J usage is TRBJ1-2, with TRBD1 identical over 7 bases. Germline CDR1 is SQVTM and CDR2 is ANQGSEA. This CDR3 contains 15 residues. With 6 bases clipped from V and 5 bases from J, the junction kept 15 bases outside the gene matches. DNA for the CDR3: TGCAGCGTCGTCGCGGGACAGCGTGGAGTGTATGGCTACACCTTC. It specifies CSVVAGQRGVYGYTF.

This rearrangement joins TRBV4-1 to TRBJ2-7; D ambiguous. Gene TRBJ2-5 matches the end of the DNA better, so the J call may be wrong. Germline assignment: CDR1 MGHRA and CDR2 YSYEKL. CDR3 length: 14 amino acids. As DNA, the CDR3 is TGCGCCAGCAGCCAAGCTCTATTGGGGGAGACCCAGTACTTC. Amino acid sequence: CASSQALLGETQYF.

The chain is built from TRBV20-1 and TRBJ2-7; D call uncertain. V gave up 5 bases and J gave up 0 bases, with 14 bases separating them. CDR3 length equals 14 residues. Germline-derived CDR1 and CDR2 are DFQATT and SNEGSKA (reference sequence). The CDR3 loop reads CSAPKGPYSYEQYF. CDR3 coding DNA: TGCAGTGCTCCAAAGGGCCCTTACTCCTACGAGCAGTACTTC.

V gene TRBV12-3 or TRBV12-4 combines with J gene TRBJ2-6; D remains ambiguous. The V end was cut by 6 bases, the J end by 1 base, with 10 bases between. The CDR3 consists of 15 residues. The CDR3 sequence is CASSFVGSGANVLTF. The CDR3 DNA reads TGTGCCAGCAGCTTTGTAGGGTCTGGGGCCAACGTCCTGACTTTC.

The J gene is TRBJ2-7, the V gene TRBV29-1; D gene uncertain. From germline, CDR1 is SQVTM and CDR2 ANQGSEA. V lost 0 bases to trimming and J lost 0 bases, with 6 bases between them. The CDR3 is 13 residues long. Written as DNA, the CDR3 is TGCAGCGTTGAAGACCCGAACTCCTACGAGCAGTACTTC. Translation: CSVEDPNSYEQYF.

The chain employs TRBV11-2 and TRBJ2-1; no clear D. The V gene lost 0 bases and the J gene lost 3 bases, with 3 bases spanning the gap. The CDR3 is made up of 13 amino acids. CDR1 SGHAT and CDR2 FQNNGV come from the germline V gene. The CDR3 sequence: CASSLDFYNEQFF. Written as DNA, the CDR3 is TGTGCCAGCAGCTTAGATTTCTACAATGAGCAGTTCTTC.

This clonotype was detected a few times. The chain is built from TRBV6-2 or TRBV6-3 and TRBJ2-4; a possible D gene is TRBD2 (5 bases). Trimming stripped 8 bases from V and 0 bases from J, with 17 bases between. The CDR3 extends over 16 amino acids. Looked up from germline, CDR1 is MNHEY and CDR2 is SVGEGT. CDR3 region: CASLPRSGIAKNIQYF. The CDR3 DNA reads TGTGCCAGCCTGCCTCGGTCGGGAATAGCCAAAAACATTCAGTACTTC.

This chain links TRBV12-3 or TRBV12-4 with TRBJ2-5; D is undetermined. The CDR3 contains 16 residues. Trimming shortened V by 4 bases and J by 2 bases, and 17 bases separated the two germline ends. The CDR3 region is CASSSLARVSQETQYF. CDR3 in DNA: TGTGCCAGCAGTTCTCTTGCCCGGGTCTCACAAGAGACCCAGTACTTC.

The rearrangement uses TRBV11-2 and TRBJ2-3, with 9 bases fitting TRBD1. Germline assignment: CDR1 SGHAT and CDR2 FQNNGV. The CDR3 sequence is 18 residues long. V lost 5 bases and J lost 3; bases outside the gene matches: 15. This CDR3 is CASSTISGTGISTDTQYF. The DNA for the CDR3 is TGTGCCAGCAGCACTATTTCCGGGACAGGGATAAGTACAGATACGCAGTATTTT.

CDR3: CASSFGDSYALNEQYF. DNA of the CDR3: TGCGCCAGCAGCTTCGGGGACAGCTACGCACTCAATGAGCAGTACTTC. V is TRBV5-1 and J is TRBJ2-7, with 7 nucleotides matching TRBD1. Per the germline V gene, CDR1 is SGHRS and CDR2 is YFSETQ. This CDR3 has 16 amino acids. The trim removed 2 bases at V and 7 bases at J, leaving 15 bases unmatched.

The chain uses TRBV6-2 or TRBV6-3 and TRBJ2-1; D is perhaps TRBD2 (6 bases). Germline V CDR1 and CDR2: MNHEY, SVGEGT. V shed 6 bases and J shed 13 bases, with 16 bases lying between them. The CDR3 contains 12 residues. Written as DNA, the CDR3 is TGTGCCAGCAGCAAAGCCGGGGGTGAACAGTTCTTC. Translated, it gives CASSKAGGEQFF.

The chain carries TRBV4-2 and TRBJ1-2, with a weak D call TRBD1 (5 bases). CDR3 size: 14 residues. Deletions cut 8 bases from V and 6 bases from J, with 19 bases between. Germline values: CDR1 LGHNA, CDR2 YNFKEQ. The CDR3 loop is CASARDLGRDGYTF. CDR3 DNA: TGTGCCAGCGCCCGGGACTTGGGTAGGGATGGCTACACCTTC.

The chain employs TRBV20-1 and TRBJ2-5, with D possibly TRBD1 on 6 matching bases. The end of the DNA fits TRBJ2-7 better, so the J call may be wrong. The germline V gene has CDR1 DFQATT and CDR2 SNEGSKA (reference sequence). The CDR3 length is 12 residues. As DNA, the CDR3 is TGCAGTGCTAGCGCTCAGGGGTACGAGCAGTACTTC. Residues: CSASAQGYEQYF.

This chain joins TRBV20-1 and TRBJ2-7; perhaps TRBD2 as D (5 bases). The J call may be mistaken, given a closer DNA end match to TRBJ2-5. CDR1 is DFQATT and CDR2 is SNEGSKA in the germline V gene (reference sequence). This CDR3 is 12 amino acids long. The CDR3 sequence is CSASTGRETQYF. The DNA of the CDR3 is TGCAGTGCTAGTACGGGAAGGGAGACCCAGTACTTC.

V gene TRBV6-1 combines with J gene TRBJ2-1, with D tentatively TRBD2 (5 bases). V was trimmed by 1 base and J by 6 bases, leaving 10 bases between them. Germline CDR1 reads MNHNS; CDR2 reads SASEGT. This CDR3 spans 14 amino acids. The CDR3 sequence is CASSEVRGSNEQFF. CDR3 nucleotides: TGTGCCAGCAGTGAAGTCCGGGGTTCCAATGAGCAGTTCTTC.

The chain links TRBV28 to TRBJ2-7, with D possibly TRBD2 on 6 matching bases. The CDR3 consists of 15 residues. The germline V gene has CDR1 MDHEN and CDR2 SYDVKM. Trimming took 7 bases from V and 4 from J, leaving 20 bases between them. In DNA form, the CDR3 reads TGTGCCAGCAATGACTCGGGACTGCCAGAATACGAGCAGTACTTC. This codes for CASNDSGLPEYEQYF.

The table lists this clonotype with a count of one. The CDR3 nucleotides read TGTGCCAGCAGCCGCGATGGCTCGAGAGGGGCCAACGTCCTGACTTTC. Translating gives CASSRDGSRGANVLTF. The chain has TRBV4-2 and TRBJ2-6; no reliable D call. Looked up from germline, CDR1 is LGHNA and CDR2 is YNFKEQ. The CDR3 is 16 residues long. The ends were cut back, 4 bases at V and 4 bases at J, with 14 bases in the middle.

The J gene is TRBJ2-1, the V gene TRBV20-1; 9 bases agree with TRBD2. This CDR3 has 14 amino acids. Trimming removed 3 bases from V and 7 bases from J; junction bases left unmatched: 7. CDR1 DFQATT and CDR2 SNEGSKA come from the germline V gene (reference sequence). This CDR3 reads CSASDSGSANEQFF. In DNA, the CDR3 is TGCAGTGCTAGTGATAGCGGGAGCGCGAATGAGCAGTTCTTC.

This rearrangement joins TRBV29-1 to TRBJ2-7, with TRBD2 as a possible D gene (6 bases). This CDR3 spans 16 amino acids. Between the trimmed V and J ends, which lost 4 bases and 0 bases, there was a span of 19 bases. In germline, CDR1 is SQVTM, CDR2 ANQGSEA. Written as DNA, the CDR3 is TGCAGCGTTGCGGGGGAATTCAGGTTAAGCTCCTACGAGCAGTACTTC. It specifies CSVAGEFRLSSYEQYF.

J is TRBJ2-7 and V is TRBV19, with D maybe TRBD1 (6 bases). CDR3 length: 14 residues. Trimming removed 4 bases at V and 6 bases at J, with 16 bases between. Germline values: CDR1 LNHDA, CDR2 SQIVND (reference sequence). Here the CDR3 DNA reads TGTGCCAGTAGTACCCAGACAGGAGCTCCCGAGCAGTACTTC. Translated, it gives CASSTQTGAPEQYF.

The CDR3 reads CASSVAPISSYEQYF. The CDR3 DNA is TGTGCCAGCAGCGTAGCCCCCATAAGCTCCTACGAGCAGTACTTC. The chain is built from TRBV9 and TRBJ2-7; D uncertain. The CDR3 covers 15 residues. Trimming stripped 0 bases from V and 0 bases from J, with 10 bases between. Germline V gene data show CDR1 as SGDLS and CDR2 as YYNGEE.

The chain is built from TRBV14 and TRBJ2-1, with 14 nucleotides matching TRBD2. This CDR3 has 16 residues. The V and J ends lost 3 bases and 8 bases, in that order; junction bases with no gene match: 6. Germline values: CDR1 SGHDN, CDR2 FVKESK. The CDR3 reads CASSHPTSGGAYEQFF. The DNA of the CDR3 is TGTGCCAGCAGCCACCCGACTAGCGGGGGGGCATATGAGCAGTTCTTC. The full variable domain, rest sourced from reference TRBV14 and TRBJ2-1, is EAGVTQFPSHSVIEKGQTVTLRCDPISGHDNLYWYRRVMGKEIKFLLHFVKESKQDESGMPNNRFLAERTGGTYSTLKVQPAELEDSGVYFCASSHPTSGGAYEQFFGPGTRLTVL.

The chain is built from TRBV7-9 and TRBJ1-1, with a tentative D call TRBD1 (5 bases). The length of the CDR3 is 14 residues. The ends were cut back, 3 bases at V and 6 bases at J, with 14 bases in the middle. From germline, CDR1 is SEHNR and CDR2 FQNEAQ (reference sequence). CDR3 in amino acids: CASSFYDRTPEAFF. The CDR3 bases are TGTGCCAGCAGCTTCTATGACAGAACTCCTGAAGCTTTCTTT.

The V and J genes are TRBV12-3 or TRBV12-4 and TRBJ2-4, with D possibly TRBD2 on 5 matching bases. The CDR3 is 15 residues long. V was trimmed by 5 bases and J by 2 bases, leaving 13 bases between them. In DNA, the CDR3 is TGTGCCAGCAGTAAACTAGGTAGTACCAAAAACATTCAGTACTTC. It is translated as CASSKLGSTKNIQYF.